This T cell receptor (beta chain) was captured by sequencing in a study of regulatory T cells in long-lasting Graves disease. Time point given: persistent/refractory GD, antithyroid drugs over 5 years with positive TRAb. The TCR library used RNA extracted from PBMCs. CDR3 size: 16 residues. Germline V gene sequence: CDR1 SGHAT, CDR2 FQNNGV. V dropped 5 bases and J dropped 1; count of bases not matched to a gene: 5. This clonotype occurred a few times. Through Arm-PCR of CDR3 regions and iRepertoire HTBI primers, TCR beta libraries were built. Each CDR3 protein gets one entry after TCRdb re-called the multiplex PCR reads with MiXCR. The sample yields fewer than 600,000 distinct CDR3 sequences, about 20% seen once.

The rearrangement links TRBV11-2 to TRBJ2-3, with 11 bases identical to TRBD2. The source is a female donor with Graves disease. Sequencing used peripheral blood mononuclear cells (PBMCs), obtained when the disease was refractory, from a patient treated with antithyroid drugs. This CDR3 is CASSATSGVRTDTQYF. Written as DNA, the CDR3 is TGTGCCAGCAGCGCGACTAGCGGGGTGCGCACAGATACGCAGTATTTT.